These 10 T cell receptor beta chains share one sample of origin, sequenced in a study of CD8+CD57+ T cells in acquired aplastic anemia. In patients chosen for sequencing, flow cytometry had shown CD8+CD57+ cell expansion. The study profiled TCR beta VDJ and CDR3 using genomic DNA as template. MiXCR was run by TCRdb on the reads, yielding one entry per CDR3 protein. The profile shows around 200,000 distinct CDR3 sequences, roughly 50% of them singletons. Material for sequencing was sorted CD4+, CD8+, or CD8+CD57+ T cells (not recorded which) from PBMCs. These receptor sequences come from a human donor with aplastic anemia.

The genes are TRBV9 and TRBJ2-5; TRBD1 or TRBD2 may be the D gene (7 bases each). Germline V gene sequence: CDR1 SGDLS, CDR2 YYNGEE. The V end was cut by 2 bases, the J end by 5 bases, with 16 bases between. There are 15 residues in the CDR3. DNA for the CDR3: TGTGCCAGCAGCGTCAGGGGGGGGGCCCCGGAGACCCAGTACTTC. Translated, it gives CASSVRGGAPETQYF.

This clonotype was detected ten times or more. The V and J genes are TRBV19 and TRBJ1-2; D ambiguous. V was pared by 3 bases and J by 1 base, with 3 bases between. This CDR3 has 12 residues. CDR1 and CDR2 (germline): LNHDA, SQIVND (reference sequence). The CDR3 loop is CASSIDNYGYTF. Written as DNA, the CDR3 is TGTGCCAGTAGTATCGATAACTATGGCTACACCTTC. The entire variable domain, with the rest obtained from reference TRBV19 and TRBJ1-2, is as follows: DGGITQSPKYLFRKEGQNVTLSCEQNLNHDAMYWYRQDPGQGLRLIYYSQIVNDFQKGDIAEGYSVSREKKESFPLTVTSAQKNPTAFYLCASSIDNYGYTFGSGTRLTVV.

This clonotype was seen only once. V and J are TRBV10-3 and TRBJ1-5; no clear D. The CDR3 totals 15 residues. Germline CDR1 is ENHRY and CDR2 is SYGVKD. The ends were cut back, 3 bases at V and 0 bases at J, with 9 bases in the middle. The CDR3 DNA reads as TGTGCCATCAGTGACAGGACTTATAGCAATCAGCCCCAGCATTTT. It codes for CAISDRTYSNQPQHF.

This chain connects TRBV11-2 to TRBJ2-3; the D gene is possibly TRBD2 (6 bases). This CDR3 has 15 amino acids. Germline CDR1 is SGHAT and CDR2 is FQNNGV. Deletions cut 5 bases from V and 2 bases from J, with 14 bases between. Here the CDR3 DNA reads TGTGCCAGCAGCCCCGGGACTGGAGACACAGATACGCAGTATTTT. Translated: CASSPGTGDTDTQYF.

At least ten counts were recorded for this clonotype. Mismatch with germline at one junction end may stem from a read error. Here the CDR3 DNA reads TGTGCCAGCAGTTTAGGGGGAGGCACTCTCAATCAGCAGTTCTTC. This codes for CASSLGGGTLNQQFF. The genes are TRBV12-3 or TRBV12-4 and TRBJ2-1; weak D call: TRBD2 (6 bases). The CDR3 is made up of 15 amino acids.

The chain recombines TRBV25-1 with TRBJ2-7; D could derive from TRBD1 or TRBD2 (5 bases each). The germline CDR1 and CDR2 sequences are MGHDK and SYGVNS. The ends were cut back, 1 base at V and 0 bases at J, with 28 bases in the middle. The CDR3 is made up of 21 amino acids. In DNA, the CDR3 is TGTGCCAGCAGTGAATCCCGGGACCAACATCAGACTGGCTTAAGCTCCTACGAGCAGTACTTC. Protein product: CASSESRDQHQTGLSSYEQYF.

V usage is TRBV4-2 and J usage is TRBJ1-5; 7 positions match TRBD1. The CDR3 is 17 residues long. J gave up 3 bases and V 1 base, and 9 bases lay outside the gene matches. Germline CDR1 LGHNA, CDR2 YNFKEQ. For the CDR3, the DNA is TGTGCCAGCAGCCAAGGGGGTGGGGGACAGAACAATCAGCCCCAGCATTTT. Amino acids: CASSQGGGGQNNQPQHF.

The gene calls are TRBV3-1 and TRBJ2-1, with 10 bases matching TRBD2. In germline, CDR1 is LGHDT, CDR2 YNNKEL (reference sequence). The CDR3 length is 14 residues. The V and J ends lost 4 bases and 9 bases, in that order; junction bases with no gene match: 6. The CDR3 spells CASSLMSGGVEQFF. The CDR3 nucleotides read TGTGCCAGCAGCCTTATGAGCGGGGGGGTTGAGCAGTTCTTC.

This clonotype was picked up many times. The DNA of the CDR3 is TGTGCCAGCAGCTTAAACCTGCAGGGAGGAGGAAACACCATATATTTT. This sequence encodes CASSLNLQGGGNTIYF. The chain carries TRBV7-8 and TRBJ1-3; D may be TRBD1 (5 bases). The V gene's germline CDR1 is SGHVS and CDR2 FQNEAQ. This CDR3 has 16 amino acids. Trimming removed 2 bases at V and 4 bases at J, with 15 bases between. Using reference TRBV7-8 and TRBJ1-3 for the parts outside the CDR3, the full variable domain is GAGVSQSPRYKVAKRGQDVALRCDPISGHVSLFWYQQALGQGPEFLTYFQNEAQLDKSGLPSDRFFAERPEGSVSTLKIQRTQQEDSAVYLCASSLNLQGGGNTIYFGEGSWLTVV.

This clonotype was counted only a few times. This chain joins TRBV25-1 and TRBJ2-6, with TRBD1 as a possible D gene (6 bases). The germline V and J ends were trimmed by 5 bases and 6 bases, with 20 bases remaining between them. This CDR3 has 17 amino acids. Germline CDR1 MGHDK, CDR2 SYGVNS. Here the CDR3 reads CASSSRDTQKVANVLTF. DNA of the CDR3: TGTGCCAGCAGTAGCCGGGACACCCAAAAAGTGGCCAACGTCCTGACTTTC.